The 27 T cell receptor beta chains listed next were all sequenced from one sample in a study of graft-versus-host responses after intestinal transplantation. Using immunoSEQ multiplex PCR, the repertoire was profiled, and TCRdb retains in-frame clones only, with some absent. The repertoire holds about 120,000 clones, roughly 91% seen once, with around 0.12% in the top ten. The antigens for these receptors are not known. Sample: unstimulated CD4+ T cells sorted from spleen or lymph node cells, taken before intestinal transplant. The source is a human donor who received an intestinal transplant.

The chain carries TRBV9 and TRBJ1-4, with a possible D match to TRBD1 (5 bases). This CDR3 region has 12 residues. With 5 bases removed from V and 8 bases from J, the gap between germline ends came to 10 bases. Germline V gene data show CDR1 as SGDLS and CDR2 as YYNGEE. CDR3 coding DNA: TGTGCCAGCAGTACGGGGGGAGAAAAACTGTTTTTT. This codes for CASSTGGEKLFF.

V and J are TRBV18 and TRBJ2-7, with D unclear. CDR3 length: 11 amino acids. Per germline, CDR1 KGHSH and CDR2 LQKENI. The ends were cut back, 2 bases at V and 3 bases at J, with 2 bases in the middle. As DNA, the CDR3 is TGTGCCAGCTCACCAAACTACGAGCAGTACTTC. Translating gives CASSPNYEQYF.

The count of this clone is one. Germline and junction disagree at one end, which may indicate a read error. The rearrangement uses TRBV29-1 and TRBJ1-2; D is ambiguous. This CDR3 is built from 8 residues. Per germline, CDR1 SQVTM and CDR2 ANQGSEA. CDR3 bases: TGCAGCGTCCCCGGGCCATACTTC. Amino acid sequence: CSVPGPYF.

V and J are TRBV7-8 and TRBJ2-5, with 8 bases identical to TRBD1. The germline V gene has CDR1 SGHVS and CDR2 FQNEAQ. The length of the CDR3 is 13 residues. Germline trimming cut 6 bases from V and 5 bases from J; bases unmatched to any gene: 5. Written as DNA, the CDR3 is TGTGCCAGCAGTATACAGGGGGACGAGACCCAGTACTTC. Translating it yields CASSIQGDETQYF.

The V call is TRBV9, the J call TRBJ2-2; D may be TRBD2 (5 bases). Trimming cost V 4 bases and J 1 base, with 11 bases left between them. The CDR3 loop spans 15 amino acids. CDR1 and CDR2 (germline): SGDLS, YYNGEE. CDR3 loop: CASSRDRRNTGELFF. Written as DNA, the CDR3 is TGTGCCAGCAGCCGGGATCGGAGGAACACCGGGGAGCTGTTTTTT.

This clone was counted once. This chain joins TRBV30 and TRBJ2-1; D may correspond to TRBD1 or TRBD2 (5 bases each). V was pared by 4 bases and J by 4 bases, with 20 bases between. The CDR3 is made up of 16 amino acids. Per germline, CDR1 GTSNPN and CDR2 SVGIG (reference sequence). The DNA for the CDR3 is TGTGCCTGGATTCCAAGCCCCGGGGCGTCATACAATGAGCAGTTCTTC. Its protein is CAWIPSPGASYNEQFF.

The chain recombines TRBV10-3 with TRBJ2-7, with D perhaps matching TRBD2 (5 bases). The V end lost 3 bases, the J end lost 3 bases, and 6 bases lay between the germline ends. Germline assignment: CDR1 ENHRY and CDR2 SYGVKD. This CDR3 comprises 12 residues. DNA for the CDR3: TGTGCCATCAGTGAACGGGACTACGAGCAGTACTTC. It encodes CAISERDYEQYF.

The genes are TRBV7-9 and TRBJ1-5, with no clear D. The length of the CDR3 is 17 residues. CDR1 SEHNR and CDR2 FQNEAQ come from the germline V gene (reference sequence). Trimming pared 1 base from V and 0 bases from J, leaving 13 bases between. The CDR3: CASSLVGLGYSNQPQHF. The CDR3, as DNA: TGTGCCAGCAGCTTAGTGGGTCTGGGGTATAGCAATCAGCCCCAGCATTTT.

This clone has a single count. This sequence joins TRBV9 and TRBJ2-1; D gene uncertain. CDR3 length equals 14 residues. The germline gives CDR1 SGDLS, CDR2 YYNGEE. The ends were cut back, 0 bases at V and 0 bases at J, with 4 bases in the middle. CDR3: CASSVGGSYNEQFF. CDR3 bases: TGTGCCAGCAGCGTAGGTGGCTCCTACAATGAGCAGTTCTTC.

The chain carries TRBV2 and TRBJ1-1; D unresolved. V gave up 3 bases and J gave up 1 base, with 9 bases separating them. Germline V lookup: CDR1 SNHLY, CDR2 FYNNEI. The CDR3 totals 14 residues. This chain's CDR3 is CASSDKGGNTEAFF. The CDR3 DNA sequence: TGTGCCAGCAGTGATAAGGGAGGGAACACTGAAGCTTTCTTT.

The J gene is TRBJ2-7, the V gene TRBV4-1; D is unresolved. This CDR3 region has 14 residues. Trimming took off 0 bases at V and 5 bases at J, with 11 bases between the two ends. Looked up from germline, CDR1 is MGHRA and CDR2 is YSYEKL. This CDR3 is CASSQDGFGDEQYF. CDR3 DNA: TGCGCCAGCAGCCAAGACGGCTTTGGGGACGAGCAGTACTTC.

The V gene is TRBV2, the J gene TRBJ2-1; no reliable D call. V was shortened by 2 bases and J by 3 bases, with 2 bases between the two germline ends. The CDR3 is 12 amino acids. The germline gives CDR1 SNHLY, CDR2 FYNNEI. CDR3 sequence (DNA): TGTGCCAGCAGTGAACACTACAATGAGCAGTTCTTC. Translated, it gives CASSEHYNEQFF. Looking up the rest from reference TRBV2 and TRBJ2-1 gives the full variable domain: EPEVTQTPSHQVTQMGQEVILRCVPISNHLYFYWYRQILGQKVEFLVSFYNNEISEKSEIFDDQFSVERPDGSNFTLKIRSTKLEDSAMYFCASSEHYNEQFFGPGTRLTVL.

The CDR3, as DNA: TGTGCCAGCAGCGTATGGGGGGGCCACACTGAAGCTTTCTTT. It encodes CASSVWGGHTEAFF. This chain uses TRBV7-9 with TRBJ1-1; D possibly corresponds to TRBD1 (6 bases). V lost 5 bases, J lost 3 bases, and 13 bases lay in between. Germline V gene sequence: CDR1 SEHNR, CDR2 FQNEAQ (reference sequence). The CDR3 is made up of 14 amino acids.

The rearrangement links TRBV7-9 to TRBJ1-1; no reliable D call. CDR3 length: 13 amino acids. In germline, CDR1 is SEHNR, CDR2 FQNEAQ (reference sequence). Trimming removed 2 bases at V and 1 base at J, with 5 bases between. CDR3 sequence: CASSLRTNTEAFF. The CDR3 coding sequence is TGTGCCAGCAGCTTACGCACGAACACTGAAGCTTTCTTT.

The rearrangement joins TRBV7-9 to TRBJ2-2; the D gene is possibly TRBD2 (6 bases). The ends were cut back, 5 bases at V and 6 bases at J, with 10 bases in the middle. There are 13 residues in the CDR3. Per the germline V gene, CDR1 is SEHNR and CDR2 is FQNEAQ (reference sequence). The CDR3 DNA is TGTGCCAGCAGCCGTACGGGGGCCGGGGAGCTGTTTTTT. Translating gives CASSRTGAGELFF.

This sequence joins TRBV6-5 and TRBJ1-2, with unresolved D. Germline CDR1 is MNHEY and CDR2 is SVGAGI. The CDR3 is 14 residues long. The V end lost 2 bases, the J end lost 0 bases, and 7 bases lay between the germline ends. The CDR3 reads CASSYSVANYGYTF. DNA of the CDR3: TGTGCCAGCAGTTACAGCGTAGCTAACTATGGCTACACCTTC.

This chain joins TRBV4-1 and TRBJ2-3, with TRBD2 matching 9 bases. CDR3 length equals 17 residues. V shed 0 bases, J shed 4 bases, and the junction held 8 bases outside the gene matches. The germline V gene has CDR1 MGHRA and CDR2 YSYEKL. Here the CDR3 reads CASSQENLAGIADTQYF. The DNA of the CDR3 is TGCGCCAGCAGCCAAGAAAACCTAGCGGGAATCGCAGATACGCAGTATTTT.

The chain recombines TRBV20-1 with TRBJ2-7; 8 nucleotides line up with TRBD1. Losses at the gene ends were 6 bases for V and 6 bases for J; bases not matched to a gene: 4. The germline gives CDR1 DFQATT, CDR2 SNEGSKA (reference sequence). The CDR3 runs to 11 residues. The DNA for the CDR3 is TGCAGTGCAAGGACAGGGAGCGAGCAGTACTTC. Protein sequence: CSARTGSEQYF.

The chain links TRBV9 to TRBJ1-3; D remains unclear. The CDR3 extends over 15 amino acids. Germline V CDR1 and CDR2: SGDLS, YYNGEE. Deletions cut 0 bases from V and 4 bases from J, with 11 bases between. CDR3 residues: CASSVGVGEGNTIYF. For the CDR3, the DNA is TGTGCCAGCAGCGTAGGGGTCGGCGAAGGAAACACCATATATTTT.

The rearrangement uses TRBV5-1 and TRBJ2-7, with TRBD2 as a possible D gene (6 bases). Germline V lookup: CDR1 SGHRS, CDR2 YFSETQ. Trimming removed 3 bases from V and 3 bases from J, with 19 bases in between. This CDR3 has 16 amino acids. The CDR3 nucleotides read TGCGCCAGCAGCTCTCCTCCGGGACTTCTTGACTACGAGCAGTACTTC. It encodes CASSSPPGLLDYEQYF.

CDR3 region: CASSYGRDRSEKLFF. DNA for the CDR3: TGTGCCAGCAGTTACGGCCGGGACAGAAGTGAAAAACTGTTTTTT. The chain couples TRBV6-5 to TRBJ1-4, with 7 nucleotides matching TRBD1. Trimming removed 2 bases from V and 7 bases from J; junction bases left unmatched: 7. The CDR3 runs to 15 residues. Germline lookup yields CDR1 MNHEY and CDR2 SVGAGI.

The J gene is TRBJ2-5, the V gene TRBV27; TRBD1 agrees at 11 bases. Germline V gene data show CDR1 as MNHEY and CDR2 as SMNVEV (reference sequence). This CDR3 has 15 residues. V lost 5 bases to trimming and J lost 4 bases; unmatched junction nucleotides: 6. The CDR3, as DNA: TGTGCCAGCAGTCAGGGACAGGGGGGGGGAGAGACCCAGTACTTC. Translation gives CASSQGQGGGETQYF.

The J gene is TRBJ2-7, the V gene TRBV7-2, with D maybe TRBD2 (5 bases). V lost 1 base and J lost 0, with 10 bases in between. The germline V gene has CDR1 SGHTA and CDR2 FQGNSA. The CDR3 has 15 residues. CDR3 sequence: CASSLEGLLSYEQYF. The DNA of the CDR3 is TGTGCCAGCAGCTTAGAAGGACTCCTCTCCTACGAGCAGTACTTC.

The V gene is TRBV25-1, the J gene TRBJ1-1, with TRBD1 matching over 9 bases. V dropped 5 bases and J dropped 5; count of bases not matched to a gene: 9. This CDR3 contains 15 residues. Germline loops: CDR1 MGHDK, CDR2 SYGVNS. The CDR3 loop reads CASSPSRTGETEAFF. The CDR3 DNA follows: TGTGCCAGCAGTCCTTCGAGGACAGGGGAAACTGAAGCTTTCTTT.

This chain uses TRBV28 with TRBJ1-3; D call uncertain. V was clipped by 4 bases and J by 7 bases, with 17 bases between them. Germline values: CDR1 MDHEN, CDR2 SYDVKM. This CDR3 region has 15 residues. CDR3 sequence reads: CASSSSGARVNTIYF. DNA of the CDR3: TGTGCCAGCAGTTCATCGGGAGCTAGGGTGAACACCATATATTTT.

This chain joins TRBV9 and TRBJ2-1, with D maybe TRBD2 (5 bases). V was trimmed by 1 base and J by 10 bases, leaving 12 bases between them. The CDR3 spans 13 residues. The V gene's germline CDR1 is SGDLS and CDR2 YYNGEE. This chain's CDR3 is CASSVRGREEQFF. The DNA for the CDR3 is TGTGCCAGCAGCGTAAGAGGGAGAGAAGAGCAGTTCTTC.

Remarks on this clone: Germline and junction disagree at one end, which may indicate a read error. The chain is built from TRBV7-9 and TRBJ2-7, with D uncertain. Germline CDR1 SEHNR, CDR2 FQNEAQ (reference sequence). The CDR3 extends over 11 amino acids. The CDR3 sequence: CASTLRSQMDF. The DNA of the CDR3 is TGTGCCAGCACCCTCAGGAGCCAGATGGACTTC.